The TCR beta chain under discussion was sequenced for a study of T cell changes during pregnancy in multiple sclerosis. By frequency in the sample, this clone is medium-sized. Clones were sequenced by immunoSEQ multiplex PCR, and TCRdb holds only the in-frame ones, with some missing. The profile covers over 40,000 clones, with about nine tenths appearing a single time and more than 0.9% taken by the ten largest. The TCR comes from a female donor with multiple sclerosis, enrolled in a pregnancy study. The sample was CD4+ T cells from peripheral blood mononuclear cells, taken in the second trimester of pregnancy.

CDR3 region: CASSQDSGNQPQHF. CDR3 DNA sequence: TGTGCCAGCAGTCAGGACAGCGGCAATCAGCCCCAGCATTTT. This sequence joins TRBV2 and TRBJ1-5; D is perhaps TRBD1 (6 bases). Trimming removed 5 bases from V and 2 bases from J, with 10 bases in between. CDR3 length equals 14 residues. Germline V gene sequence: CDR1 SNHLY, CDR2 FYNNEI.